Listed below are T cell receptor beta chains from one sample, sequenced in a study of blood T cell repertoires in COVID-19. The method was immunoSEQ multiplex PCR; TCRdb's version includes in-frame clones alone and lacks a portion of them. In the table there are under 170,000 clones, around 87% of which are singletons. The source material was peripheral blood. The receptors originated from an older woman with active or convalescent COVID-19. The CDR3 runs from the conserved cysteine through the conserved F or W. Fields, in order: clone size, J gene, V gene, D gene, CDR3 protein, CDR3 DNA. A D gene is named only where the DNA matches it firmly. Clone size, where shown, is once, few, many, or a class for clones that have expanded.

clone_size: once
j_call: TRBJ2-1
v_call: TRBV9
d_call: TRBD2
cdr3_aa: CASSPRGVLRGAGEQFF
cdr3_nt: TGTGCCAGCAGCCCGCGGGGCGTATTGCGGGGGGCTGGGGAGCAGTTCTTC

clone_size: NA
j_call: TRBJ2-1
v_call: TRBV6-4
d_call: TRBD2
cdr3_aa: CASSDHSGGGYNEQFF
cdr3_nt: TGTGCCAGCAGTGACCATAGCGGGGGTGGGTACAATGAGCAGTTCTTC

clone_size: NA
j_call: TRBJ2-5
v_call: TRBV3-1/TRBV3-2
d_call: TRBD2
cdr3_aa: CASSQDSWTSGQETQYF
cdr3_nt: TGTGCCAGCAGCCAAGATAGTTGGACTAGCGGCCAAGAGACCCAGTACTTC

clone_size: NA
j_call: TRBJ2-5
v_call: TRBV6-5
d_call: NA
cdr3_aa: CASGGAPGETQYF
cdr3_nt: TGTGCCAGTGGCGGGGCCCCGGGCGAGACCCAGTACTTC

clone_size: NA
j_call: TRBJ1-5
v_call: TRBV4-3
d_call: NA
cdr3_aa: CASSQDYTPWGRNQPQHF
cdr3_nt: TGCGCCAGCAGCCAAGACTACACCCCTTGGGGCCGAAATCAGCCCCAGCATTTT

clone_size: NA
j_call: TRBJ2-1
v_call: TRBV7-6
d_call: TRBD2
cdr3_aa: CASSLERGSYNEQFF
cdr3_nt: TGTGCCAGCAGCTTAGAGCGGGGAAGCTACAATGAGCAGTTCTTC

clone_size: NA
j_call: TRBJ1-2
v_call: TRBV20-1
d_call: NA
cdr3_aa: CSASQGKGYGYTF
cdr3_nt: TGCAGTGCTAGTCAGGGGAAGGGCTATGGCTACACCTTC

clone_size: NA
j_call: TRBJ1-2
v_call: TRBV19
d_call: NA
cdr3_aa: CASGAGFGYTF
cdr3_nt: TGTGCCAGTGGAGCGGGTTTTGGCTACACCTTC

clone_size: NA
j_call: TRBJ1-4
v_call: TRBV27
d_call: NA
cdr3_aa: CASSLSFGEEKLFF
cdr3_nt: TGTGCCAGCAGTTTAAGCTTCGGGGAGGAAAAACTGTTTTTT

clone_size: NA
j_call: TRBJ1-1
v_call: TRBV7-3
d_call: NA
cdr3_aa: CASSLDRNTEAFF
cdr3_nt: TGTGCCAGCAGCTTGGACAGGAACACTGAAGCTTTCTTT

clone_size: NA
j_call: TRBJ2-3
v_call: TRBV10-3
d_call: TRBD1
cdr3_aa: CAISPGTASTDTQYF
cdr3_nt: TGTGCCATCAGTCCTGGGACAGCCAGCACAGATACGCAGTATTTT

clone_size: NA
j_call: TRBJ1-3
v_call: TRBV11-2
d_call: NA
cdr3_aa: CASSLDPGAGNTIYF
cdr3_nt: TGTGCCAGCAGCCTAGACCCGGGAGCTGGAAACACCATATATTTT

clone_size: NA
j_call: TRBJ1-5
v_call: TRBV19
d_call: NA
cdr3_aa: CASSINRNQPQHF
cdr3_nt: TGTGCCAGTAGTATAAACAGAAATCAGCCCCAGCATTTT

clone_size: once
j_call: TRBJ2-7
v_call: TRBV1
d_call: NA
cdr3_aa: CTSSRGTSGGPVSPYEQYF
cdr3_nt: TGCACCAGCAGCCGGGGGACTAGCGGGGGCCCCGTTTCGCCTTACGAGCAGTACTTC

clone_size: NA
j_call: TRBJ2-2
v_call: TRBV5-1
d_call: TRBD2
cdr3_aa: CASSSPSGGASGELFF
cdr3_nt: TGCGCCAGCAGTTCCCCTAGCGGGGGGGCCTCCGGGGAGCTGTTTTTT

clone_size: NA
j_call: TRBJ1-2
v_call: TRBV7-2
d_call: NA
cdr3_aa: CASSFIADTNYGYTF
cdr3_nt: TGTGCCAGCAGCTTTATAGCCGATACTAACTATGGCTACACCTTC

clone_size: NA
j_call: TRBJ1-2
v_call: TRBV4-1
d_call: NA
cdr3_aa: CASSQDVDRANYGYTF
cdr3_nt: TGCGCCAGCAGCCAAGATGTTGACAGAGCTAACTATGGCTACACCTTC

clone_size: NA
j_call: TRBJ1-4
v_call: TRBV19
d_call: TRBD1
cdr3_aa: CASSPRDRAGPTNEKLFF
cdr3_nt: TGTGCCAGTAGTCCCCGGGACAGGGCAGGCCCAACTAATGAAAAACTGTTTTTT

clone_size: few
j_call: TRBJ1-1
v_call: TRBV18
d_call: TRBD1
cdr3_aa: CASSPRQGANTEAFF
cdr3_nt: TGTGCCAGCTCACCAAGACAGGGGGCGAACACTGAAGCTTTCTTT

clone_size: NA
j_call: TRBJ2-5
v_call: TRBV29-1
d_call: NA
cdr3_aa: CSVGDSQETQYF
cdr3_nt: TGCAGCGTTGGTGACTCACAAGAGACCCAGTACTTC

clone_size: NA
j_call: TRBJ1-2
v_call: TRBV30
d_call: TRBD1
cdr3_aa: CAWTFGTGNYGYTF
cdr3_nt: TGTGCCTGGACCTTTGGGACAGGGAACTATGGCTACACCTTC

clone_size: NA
j_call: TRBJ2-1
v_call: TRBV29-1
d_call: TRBD2
cdr3_aa: CSVGDPGGAGESNEQFF
cdr3_nt: TGCAGCGTTGGGGACCCGGGGGGGGCCGGAGAAAGCAATGAGCAGTTCTTC

clone_size: NA
j_call: TRBJ2-5
v_call: TRBV6-5
d_call: TRBD1
cdr3_aa: CASSYRDRNVAETQYF
cdr3_nt: TGTGCCAGCAGTTACCGGGACAGGAATGTGGCGGAGACCCAGTACTTC

clone_size: NA
j_call: TRBJ1-5
v_call: TRBV7-6
d_call: NA
cdr3_aa: CASSLGPGDGNSNQPQHF
cdr3_nt: TGTGCCAGCAGCTTGGGGCCGGGGGACGGTAATAGCAATCAGCCCCAGCATTTT

clone_size: NA
j_call: TRBJ2-3
v_call: TRBV24-1
d_call: TRBD2
cdr3_aa: CATSVGRAGVTDTQYF
cdr3_nt: TGTGCCACCAGTGTTGGCAGGGCGGGGGTCACAGATACGCAGTATTTT

clone_size: NA
j_call: TRBJ1-2
v_call: TRBV10-2
d_call: NA
cdr3_aa: CASTKGVGQTDYGYTF
cdr3_nt: TGCGCCAGCACGAAGGGGGTAGGCCAAACGGATTATGGCTACACCTTC

clone_size: NA
j_call: TRBJ1-3
v_call: TRBV12-3/TRBV12-4
d_call: NA
cdr3_aa: CASSYPVNTIYF
cdr3_nt: TGTGCCAGCAGTTACCCAGTAAACACCATATATTTT

clone_size: NA
j_call: TRBJ1-1
v_call: TRBV6-1
d_call: NA
cdr3_aa: CASSEVMNTEAFF
cdr3_nt: TGTGCCAGCAGTGAAGTCATGAACACTGAAGCTTTCTTT

clone_size: NA
j_call: TRBJ1-5
v_call: TRBV11-2
d_call: NA
cdr3_aa: CASSLDSQISQPQHF
cdr3_nt: TGTGCCAGCAGCTTAGATTCGCAGATAAGTCAGCCCCAGCATTTT

clone_size: NA
j_call: TRBJ2-7
v_call: TRBV6-2/TRBV6-3
d_call: TRBD2
cdr3_aa: CASSYGGGSYEQYF
cdr3_nt: TGTGCCAGCAGTTACGGGGGGGGATCCTACGAGCAGTACTTC

clone_size: NA
j_call: TRBJ2-6
v_call: TRBV4-3
d_call: TRBD2
cdr3_aa: CASSQGDYFSGANVLTF
cdr3_nt: TGCGCCAGCAGCCAAGGGGACTATTTCTCTGGGGCCAACGTCCTGACTTTC

clone_size: NA
j_call: TRBJ1-1
v_call: TRBV9
d_call: NA
cdr3_aa: CASSVDQNTEAFF
cdr3_nt: TGTGCCAGCAGCGTAGATCAGAACACTGAAGCTTTCTTT

clone_size: NA
j_call: TRBJ1-1
v_call: TRBV10-1
d_call: NA
cdr3_aa: CASSQTGNTEAFF
cdr3_nt: TGCGCCAGCAGTCAGACAGGGAACACTGAAGCTTTCTTT